The 27 T cell receptor beta chains in this list originate from one sample, sequenced in a study of technical replicates of blood from a handful of donors. The repertoire was sequenced with immunoSEQ multiplex PCR; TCRdb's copy has only in-frame clones and lacks some. The table lists approximately 99,000 clones, around 95% of them singletons. Sequenced material: T cells isolated from PBMCs. Source of these receptors: a human donor in good health.

V usage is TRBV2 and J usage is TRBJ2-3; 7 bases map to TRBD2. Germline CDR1 and CDR2: SNHLY and FYNNEI. V gave up 1 base and J gave up 5 bases; unmatched junction bases: 3. The CDR3 has 14 amino acids. The CDR3 loop is CASSEVVAGDTQYF. The CDR3 DNA reads as TGTGCCAGCAGTGAAGTTGTAGCGGGAGATACGCAGTATTTT.

The V call is TRBV7-9, the J call TRBJ2-7; 11 nucleotides align to TRBD2. Germline CDR1 is SEHNR and CDR2 is FQNEAQ (reference sequence). CDR3 size: 17 residues. The trim removed 3 bases at V and 0 bases at J, leaving 7 bases unmatched. The CDR3 loop is CASSFPGLADSSYEQYF. The CDR3 DNA reads as TGTGCCAGCAGCTTCCCGGGACTAGCGGATAGCTCCTACGAGCAGTACTTC.

V is TRBV7-5 and J is TRBJ1-1. TRBV7-5 counts as a pseudogene. The CDR3 is 13 amino acids. CDR3 sequence reads: CVRSLTPNTEAFF. CDR3 nucleotides: TGTGTCAGAAGCCTAACCCCTAACACTGAAGCTTTCTTT.

The V gene is TRBV2, the J gene TRBJ2-5; 11 nucleotides match TRBD1. The CDR3 is made up of 12 amino acids. V gave up 10 bases and J gave up 9 bases; unmatched junction bases: 7. Germline lookup yields CDR1 SNHLY and CDR2 FYNNEI. DNA of the CDR3: TGTGCCATTTCGCCGGACAGGGGGCCCCAGTACTTC. Translated, it gives CAISPDRGPQYF.

The chain recombines TRBV10-3 with TRBJ2-3; 12 nucleotides line up with TRBD2. The V segment lost 4 bases and the J segment 1 base; nucleotides outside the gene matches: 6. Looked up from germline, CDR1 is ENHRY and CDR2 is SYGVKD. CDR3 length equals 17 residues. The CDR3: CAISGPTSGGGTDTQYF. CDR3 nucleotide sequence: TGTGCCATCAGTGGGCCGACTAGCGGGGGTGGCACAGATACGCAGTATTTT.

The V call is TRBV7-2, the J call TRBJ2-1; 8 bases are shared with TRBD1. The germline gives CDR1 SGHTA, CDR2 FQGNSA. CDR3 length: 15 amino acids. Trimming took 0 bases from V and 8 from J; bases not matched to a gene: 6. The CDR3 nucleotides are TGTGCCAGCAGCTTAGCCAGGGGGCTTTCTTATGAGCAGTTCTTC. This translates into CASSLARGLSYEQFF.

This chain joins TRBV2 and TRBJ1-2; D is unclear. V lost 1 base and J lost 1, with 4 bases in between. CDR3 length: 13 amino acids. Germline V lookup: CDR1 SNHLY, CDR2 FYNNEI. For the CDR3, the DNA is TGTGCCAGCAGTGAAGGACATAACTATGGCTACACCTTC. The encoded protein is CASSEGHNYGYTF. Full variable domain (remainder filled in from reference TRBV2 and TRBJ1-2): EPEVTQTPSHQVTQMGQEVILRCVPISNHLYFYWYRQILGQKVEFLVSFYNNEISEKSEIFDDQFSVERPDGSNFTLKIRSTKLEDSAMYFCASSEGHNYGYTFGSGTRLTVV.

CDR3 bases: TGTGCCAGCAGCTTAGGTTTGGCAGGGCGAGCCAATCAGCCCCAGCATTTT. It encodes CASSLGLAGRANQPQHF. J is TRBJ1-5 and V is TRBV11-2; TRBD1 is a possible D gene (5 bases). The CDR3 length is 17 residues. V dropped 1 base and J dropped 3 bases, with 16 bases sitting between them. Germline CDR1 is SGHAT and CDR2 is FQNNGV.

This chain joins TRBV7-3 and TRBJ1-4; D gene unclear. CDR3 length: 16 amino acids. Germline lookup yields CDR1 SGHTA and CDR2 FQGTGA. The V and J ends lost 0 bases and 0 bases respectively, with 8 bases between them. This chain's CDR3 is CASSLTRYATNEKLFF. The CDR3 nucleotides read TGTGCCAGCAGCTTAACGAGGTACGCAACTAATGAAAAACTGTTTTTT.

In its sample, this clone was seen once. The chain's CDR3 is CASSSVQGSQPQHF. The CDR3 DNA reads TGTGCCAGCAGTTCTGTCCAGGGGAGTCAGCCCCAGCATTTT. This chain uses TRBV27 with TRBJ1-5; tentative D call: TRBD1 (6 bases). The V end was cut by 4 bases, the J end by 6 bases, with 13 bases between. Germline V gene lookup returns CDR1 MNHEY and CDR2 SMNVEV (reference sequence). This CDR3 spans 14 amino acids.

The V and J genes are TRBV6-9 and TRBJ2-1; TRBD1 matches 8 bases. This CDR3 comprises 16 residues. Germline V gene data show CDR1 as MNHGY and CDR2 as SVAAGI. V shed 6 bases and J 5 bases; nucleotides not matched to a gene: 12. As DNA, the CDR3 is TGTGCCAGCAGGGGCAGGGGGCGCGGAGCCCACAATGAGCAGTTCTTC. The encoded protein is CASRGRGRGAHNEQFF.

This chain links TRBV10-2 with TRBJ2-1, with a possible D match to TRBD2 (5 bases). The CDR3 length is 15 residues. Trimming removed 9 bases at V and 9 bases at J, with 24 bases between. The V gene's germline CDR1 is WSHSY and CDR2 SAAADI. In nucleotides, the CDR3 is TGCGCCAGTACTTGGACGAGCGATGTGCTAGCTGAGCAGTTCTTC. Translating it yields CASTWTSDVLAEQFF.

The rearrangement links TRBV6-5 to TRBJ2-7; D is possibly TRBD2 (6 bases). The V gene lost 0 bases and the J gene lost 3 bases, with 12 bases spanning the gap. CDR3 length: 15 residues. Germline CDR1 is MNHEY and CDR2 is SVGAGI. CDR3 protein: CASSYSGHGGYEQYF. CDR3 bases: TGTGCCAGCAGTTACTCCGGACACGGGGGCTACGAGCAGTACTTC.

This chain links TRBV14 with TRBJ2-3; unclear D gene. V lost 0 bases, J lost 8 bases, and 9 bases lay in between. CDR3 length: 13 residues. Looked up from germline, CDR1 is SGHDN and CDR2 is FVKESK. The CDR3 loop is CASSQDITGTQYF. CDR3 in DNA: TGTGCCAGCAGCCAAGATATAACCGGTACGCAGTATTTT.

The chain combines TRBV11-3 with TRBJ2-7; D is possibly TRBD1 (6 bases). Germline loops: CDR1 SGHNT, CDR2 YENEEA. The CDR3 is made up of 15 amino acids. V was shortened by 3 bases and J by 5 bases, with 17 bases between the two germline ends. CDR3 DNA: TGTGCCAGCAGCTTTGGCAGCAGGGGTAGAGACGAGCAGTACTTC. Residues: CASSFGSRGRDEQYF. The full variable domain, rest sourced from reference TRBV11-3 and TRBJ2-7, is EAGVVQSPRYKIIEKKQPVAFWCNPISGHNTLYWYLQNLGQGPELLIRYENEEAVDDSQLPKDRFSAERLKGVDSTLKIQPAELGDSAVYLCASSFGSRGRDEQYFGPGTRLTVT.

The chain recombines TRBV7-2 with TRBJ2-2; a possible D gene is TRBD2 (5 bases). The CDR3 consists of 14 residues. V was trimmed by 1 base and J by 6 bases, leaving 9 bases between them. The germline V gene encodes CDR1 SGHTA and CDR2 FQGNSA. CDR3 nucleotide sequence: TGTGCCAGCAGCTTAGTCGAGGGAGCCGGGGAGCTGTTTTTT. Translated, it gives CASSLVEGAGELFF.

V usage is TRBV2 and J usage is TRBJ2-5; tentatively, D is TRBD2 (5 bases). V lost 5 bases, J lost 4 bases, and 20 bases lay in between. The CDR3 is 16 residues long. In germline, CDR1 is SNHLY, CDR2 FYNNEI. In nucleotides, the CDR3 is TGTGCCAGCAGTTTACGGTCGAGGGATTGGGCAGAGACCCAGTACTTC. It yields the protein CASSLRSRDWAETQYF.

The rearrangement joins TRBV29-1 to TRBJ2-7; 11 bases match TRBD1. This CDR3 is built from 13 residues. Germline V gene lookup returns CDR1 SQVTM and CDR2 ANQGSEA. The junction had 6 bases not matched to a gene; V was cut back by 6 bases and J by 5 bases. CDR3 sequence: CSVTGTGGHEQYF. DNA for the CDR3: TGCAGCGTAACCGGGACAGGGGGTCACGAGCAGTACTTC.

The count of this clone is one. The CDR3 reads CASSLLDREDAYF. CDR3 nucleotide sequence: TGCGCCAGCAGCTTGCTCGACAGGGAAGATGCGTACTTC. V is TRBV5-1 and J is TRBJ2-7, with 7 bases that match TRBD1. The length of the CDR3 is 13 residues. Unmatched junction bases numbered 10, after V lost 1 base and J lost 12 bases. CDR1 and CDR2 (germline): SGHRS, YFSETQ. The full variable domain, in which reference TRBV5-1 and TRBJ2-7 provide the parts outside the CDR3, is KAGVTQTPRYLIKTRGQQVTLSCSPISGHRSVSWYQQTPGQGLQFLFEYFSETQRNKGNFPGRFSGRQFSNSRSEMNVSTLELGDSALYLCASSLLDREDAYFGPGTRLTVT.

The chain uses TRBV5-5 and TRBJ2-1; D uncertain. Trimming removed 0 bases at V and 6 bases at J, with 10 bases between. CDR3 length: 14 amino acids. Looked up from germline, CDR1 is SGHKS and CDR2 is YYEKEE (reference sequence). The CDR3 region has the DNA TGTGCCAGCAGCTTGGGCGTCATGAGCAATGAGCAGTTCTTC. This encodes CASSLGVMSNEQFF.

The chain joins TRBV7-9 to TRBJ2-2; D gene ambiguous. Germline V CDR1 and CDR2: SEHNR, FQNEAQ (reference sequence). This CDR3 comprises 13 residues. Between the trimmed V and J ends, which lost 2 bases and 10 bases, there was a span of 11 bases. CDR3 residues: CASSLLVVSELFF. The CDR3 DNA follows: TGTGCCAGCAGCTTATTAGTCGTGTCGGAGCTGTTTTTT.

The chain couples TRBV6-1 to TRBJ2-1; 7 positions agree with TRBD2. Unmatched junction bases numbered 6, after V lost 7 bases and J lost 3 bases. Germline loops: CDR1 MNHNS, CDR2 SASEGT. The CDR3 length is 14 residues. The CDR3 DNA reads as TGTGCCAGCACTCCAGCGGGGATCTACAATGAGCAGTTCTTC. This codes for CASTPAGIYNEQFF.

V usage is TRBV2 and J usage is TRBJ2-1; no clear D. The V end lost 1 base, the J end lost 4 bases, and 5 bases lay between the germline ends. CDR3 size: 13 residues. Germline lookup yields CDR1 SNHLY and CDR2 FYNNEI. The chain's CDR3 is CASSEVYYNEQFF. The CDR3, as DNA: TGTGCCAGCAGTGAAGTCTATTACAATGAGCAGTTCTTC.

The V and J genes are TRBV6-1 and TRBJ1-4, with a tentative D call TRBD1 (5 bases). The V end lost 2 bases, the J end lost 4 bases, and 11 bases lay between the germline ends. The germline gives CDR1 MNHNS, CDR2 SASEGT. This CDR3 is built from 15 residues. CDR3: CASSERRGLNEKLFF. For the CDR3, the DNA is TGTGCCAGCAGTGAACGGAGGGGCCTTAATGAAAAACTGTTTTTT.

Here the CDR3 reads CAWGRTGWDTEAFF. Here the CDR3 DNA reads TGTGCCTGGGGGAGGACAGGGTGGGACACTGAAGCTTTCTTT. V is TRBV30 and J is TRBJ1-1, with 8 bases fitting TRBD1. V lost 5 bases and J lost 3; bases outside the gene matches: 8. CDR3 length equals 14 residues. The germline V gene has CDR1 GTSNPN and CDR2 SVGIG (reference sequence).

The V and J genes are TRBV6-5 and TRBJ2-7; TRBD2 agrees at 7 bases. V shed 7 bases and J 2 bases; nucleotides not matched to a gene: 11. The germline V gene encodes CDR1 MNHEY and CDR2 SVGAGI. The CDR3 contains 15 residues. The CDR3 DNA follows: TGTGCCAGCACCACGGGCCTAGCGGAGGCCTACGAGCAGTACTTC. As protein: CASTTGLAEAYEQYF.

The CDR3 is CAWGIGQGKLETQYF. The CDR3 DNA reads TGTGCCTGGGGGATCGGACAGGGGAAACTAGAGACCCAGTACTTC. The V call is TRBV30, the J call TRBJ2-5; the match to TRBD1 covers 9 bases. V shed 5 bases, J shed 4 bases, and the junction held 11 bases outside the gene matches. CDR3 length equals 15 residues. The germline V gene encodes CDR1 GTSNPN and CDR2 SVGIG (reference sequence). The variable domain in full, with the rest retrieved from reference TRBV30 and TRBJ2-5, is SQTIHQWPATLVQPVGSPLSLECTVEGTSNPNLYWYRQAAGRGLQLLFYSVGIGQISSEVPQNLSASRPQDRQFILSSKKLLLSDSGFYLCAWGIGQGKLETQYFGPGTRLLVL.